Presented here are 2 T cell receptor beta chains from one specimen sequenced in a study of T cell repertoires in cytomegalovirus infection (dated by TCRdb to 2018 to 2020). Sequencing took place on an Illumina HiSeq 1500. TCRdb's own reprocessing of the public reads used fastp at Q25 and MiXCR and kept productive beta chains. Rows are unified per CDR3 protein, each entry keeping the most common DNA and genes. For this sample there are 65,000 to 95,000 distinct CDR3 sequences; approximately 3.7% appear just once. The top ten clones comprise approximately 5% of the sample. Sequencing was carried out using PBMCs. Receptors were obtained from a human donor in good health (CMV status not recorded). Some clones in this sample may be carry-over from other donors' samples.

This clonotype came up a few times. V gene TRBV20-1 combines with J gene TRBJ1-1, with D maybe TRBD1 (6 bases). V dropped 5 bases and J dropped 1 base, with 11 bases sitting between them. Germline V gene sequence: CDR1 DFQATT, CDR2 SNEGSKA (reference sequence). The CDR3 is 13 residues long. The chain's CDR3 is CSASRDKNTEAFF. DNA for the CDR3: TGCAGTGCTTCCCGGGACAAGAACACTGAAGCTTTCTTT.

This clonotype was seen at least ten times. The J gene is TRBJ2-3, the V gene TRBV24-1; 12 positions agree with TRBD2. Germline lookup yields CDR1 KGHDR and CDR2 SFDVKD. The CDR3 sequence is 16 residues long. The V gene end was trimmed by 4 bases and the J gene end by 2 bases; junction bases not matched to a gene: 3. The CDR3, as DNA: TGTGCCACCAGTGACCGGACTAGCGGGGACACAGATACGCAGTATTTT. This gives the protein CATSDRTSGDTDTQYF.